Many counts were recorded for the clone carrying this TCR beta chain. The antigen remains unidentified. The record originates from a study of T cells in Graves' hyperthyroidism and ophthalmopathy. Study-wide points: Most clonotypes expanded in thyroid above 0.001 were likewise present in blood. Patients with ophthalmopathy were separated from those with stable hyperthyroidism by a 13 V-J model.

Authors of the study amplified TCR beta CDR3 regions from RNA transcripts. The study used the HTBI primer set for a first-round RT-PCR of the TCR CDR3. In TCRdb, the multiplex PCR reads were re-called with MiXCR into one record per CDR3 protein. The sample lists approximately 600,000 distinct CDR3 sequences, around 13% occurring once. Looked up from germline, CDR1 is MNHNS and CDR2 is SASEGT. Germline trimming cut 5 bases from V and 3 bases from J; bases unmatched to any gene: 14. The CDR3 loop spans 18 amino acids. Hyperthyroidism, newly diagnosed and lasting under 2 months, affected patients aged 18 to 65. Exclusions: uncontrolled infection, other autoimmune disease, pregnancy, lactation.

This chain joins TRBV6-1 and TRBJ2-1; TRBD1 matches 9 bases. The TCR originated in a woman aged 25 to 39 with Graves' hyperthyroidism that later progressed to Graves' ophthalmopathy. The material sequenced was blood. The CDR3: CASSRQGGKALDYNEQFF. The CDR3 DNA sequence: TGTGCCAGCAGTAGACAGGGGGGGAAGGCGTTAGACTACAATGAGCAGTTCTTC.